The 27 T cell receptor beta chains in this list originate from one sample, sequenced in a study of T cells in women clearing cervical HPV infection. Assay used: immunoSEQ multiplex PCR; TCRdb lists only in-frame clones, some missing. This sample contains approximately 32,000 clones. The source material was blood buffy coat. All receptors derive from a woman between 18 and 70 years old with a cervical HPV16 infection that either progressed to CIN3+ or cleared (not recorded which).

To note about this clone: The observed sequence ends 3 residues before the CDR3 terminus, with the missing tail filled in from the germline J gene. The chain recombines TRBV19 with TRBJ1-2, with a possible D match to TRBD1 (5 bases). The CDR3 consists of 15 residues. CDR1 LNHDA and CDR2 SQIVND come from the germline V gene (reference sequence). The CDR3 DNA, read in part, is TGTGCCAGTAGTCCTTTCAGGGAGAAGGTCTACGAC. It yields the protein CASSPFREKVYD. The CDR3 in full is CASSPFREKVYDYTF.

In regard to this clone: The read halts 3 residues ahead of the CDR3 end, with the missing end drawn from the germline J gene. The V and J genes are TRBV19 and TRBJ2-2; 7 nucleotides match TRBD2. V gave up 9 bases and J gave up 4 bases; unmatched junction bases: 8. This CDR3 has 14 amino acids. Germline CDR1 and CDR2: LNHDA and SQIVND (reference sequence). Partial CDR3 DNA: TGTGCCAGCACTGGGTGGGGGGGCACCGGGGAG. Translating it yields CASTGWGGTGE. The whole CDR3 protein reads CASTGWGGTGELFF.

On this clone itself: Coverage ceases 3 residues before the CDR3 finishes, and the germline J gene fills in the end. The gene calls are TRBV7-9 and TRBJ1-2; TRBD1 is a possible D gene (6 bases). V was shortened by 3 bases and J by 4 bases, with 12 bases between the two germline ends. CDR3 size: 14 residues. Germline CDR1 and CDR2: SEHNR and FQNEAQ (reference sequence). CDR3: CASSFGQTGYGYTF. Incomplete CDR3 DNA: TGTGCCAGCAGCTTCGGACAGACAGGCTATGGC.

Turning to this clone: The read gets to within 3 residues of the CDR3 end, and the germline J gene fills in the rest. This chain uses TRBV5-1 with TRBJ1-2, with TRBD1 matching 9 bases. The CDR3 loop spans 17 amino acids. V trimming: 2 bases; J trimming: 1 base; junction bases outside the gene matches: 9. Germline CDR1 is SGHRS and CDR2 is YFSETQ. The CDR3 protein is CASSLAGTGSFNYGYTF. CDR3 bases read: TGCGCCAGCAGCTTAGCCGGGACAGGGTCTTTTAACTATGGC.

The covered CDR3 bases are TGTGCCAGCAGCCGCGGGACAGGGAACTACAATGAG. It codes for CASSRGTGNYNE. The CDR3, in full, reads CASSRGTGNYNEQFF. The chain recombines TRBV14 with TRBJ2-1; TRBD1 agrees at 9 bases. With the read ending 3 residues before the CDR3 end, the germline J gene is used to fill in that end. The CDR3 sequence is 15 residues long. The junction had 4 bases not matched to a gene; V was cut back by 4 bases and J by 3 bases. Germline lookup yields CDR1 SGHDN and CDR2 FVKESK.

For this clone: The sequenced fragment ends 3 residues before the CDR3 boundary, so the rest is inferred from the germline J gene. V and J are TRBV5-5 and TRBJ2-5; 7 bases map to TRBD2. The CDR3 loop spans 12 amino acids. Germline loops: CDR1 SGHKS, CDR2 YYEKEE (reference sequence). After removal of 2 bases from V and 5 bases from J, the junction contained 0 bases not matched to a gene. This chain's CDR3 is CASSFGGETQYF. The sequenced part of the CDR3 DNA is TGTGCCAGCAGCTTCGGGGGGGAGACC. The entire variable domain, with the rest obtained from reference TRBV5-5 and TRBJ2-5, is as follows: DAGVTQSPTHLIKTRGQQVTLRCSPISGHKSVSWYQQVLGQGPQFIFQYYEKEERGRGNFPDRFSARQFPNYSSELNVNALLLGDSALYLCASSFGGETQYFGPGTRLLVL.

As concerns this clone: The read ends 3 residues before the CDR3 terminus; that terminus is restored from the germline J gene. This chain links TRBV20-1 with TRBJ1-5; TRBD1 might be the D (5 bases). V shed 3 bases and J shed 1 base, with 10 bases lying between them. Germline V gene lookup returns CDR1 DFQATT and CDR2 SNEGSKA (reference sequence). The CDR3 extends over 14 amino acids. CDR3 protein: CSASDEGSNQPQHF. The part of the CDR3 DNA that was read is TGCAGTGCTAGCGACGAGGGGAGCAATCAGCCC.

As concerns this clone: The CDR3 end is not reached by the read, which stops 3 residues before it; the germline J gene fills it in. The J gene is TRBJ2-7, the V gene TRBV18; TRBD1 agrees at 7 bases. The length of the CDR3 is 14 residues. J gave up 5 bases and V 2 bases, and 6 bases lay outside the gene matches. CDR1 KGHSH and CDR2 LQKENI come from the germline V gene. CDR3 sequence reads: CASSPIEGTDEQYF. The sequenced CDR3 bases are TGTGCCAGCTCACCAATTGAGGGGACAGACGAG.

In the case of this clone: The CDR3 goes on 3 residues after the read ends, and that part is filled in from the germline J gene. This sequence joins TRBV6-4 and TRBJ1-1; the match to TRBD1 covers 8 bases. V was clipped by 4 bases and J by 5 bases; unmatched bases: 12. The length of the CDR3 is 16 residues. From germline, CDR1 is MRHNA and CDR2 SNTAGT. The sequenced part of the CDR3 DNA is TGTGCCAGCAGTGCTGACGATGGGACAGGTAGTACTGAA. This gives the protein CASSADDGTGSTE. The full CDR3 is CASSADDGTGSTEAFF.

Note on this clone: Sequencing ends 3 residues short of the CDR3 end; the germline J gene provides the rest. The gene calls are TRBV20-1 and TRBJ1-5; the D gene is possibly TRBD1 (5 bases). This CDR3 contains 14 residues. V was pared by 5 bases and J by 4 bases, with 15 bases between. Germline lookup yields CDR1 DFQATT and CDR2 SNEGSKA (reference sequence). CDR3 in amino acids: CSAQGANGNQPQHF. CDR3 DNA, as far as it was read: TGCAGTGCTCAAGGGGCCAATGGGAATCAGCCC.

Comments on this clone: The read gets to within 3 residues of the CDR3 end, and the germline J gene fills in the rest. The chain has TRBV20-1 and TRBJ1-5, with TRBD1 matching over 8 bases. Germline CDR1 and CDR2: DFQATT and SNEGSKA (reference sequence). V dropped 1 base and J dropped 4; count of bases not matched to a gene: 3. This CDR3 contains 14 residues. CDR3 loop: CSARGDRHNQPQHF. CDR3 DNA, as far as it was read: TGCAGTGCTAGAGGGGACAGGCATAATCAGCCC.

As for this clone: Sequencing ends 3 residues short of the CDR3 end; the germline J gene provides the rest. The chain employs TRBV5-6 and TRBJ1-2, with 9 bases lining up with TRBD1. Per the germline V gene, CDR1 is SGHDT and CDR2 is YYEEEE. The CDR3 consists of 13 residues. Germline trimming cut 4 bases from V and 7 bases from J; bases unmatched to any gene: 5. The CDR3 here is CASSQTGGGGYTF. CDR3 DNA, as far as it was read: TGTGCCAGCAGCCAAACAGGGGGCGGTGGC.

To note about this clone: The CDR3 end falls 3 residues outside the read, so it is completed with the germline J gene. The chain carries TRBV19 and TRBJ1-2, with unresolved D. This CDR3 is 16 amino acids long. Germline V gene lookup returns CDR1 LNHDA and CDR2 SQIVND (reference sequence). The part of the CDR3 DNA that was read is TGTGCCAGTAGTATTCACGGCGGGGATTCCTACAATGAC. Residues: CASSIHGGDSYND. The CDR3 as a whole reads CASSIHGGDSYNDYTF.

On this clone itself: The read terminates 3 residues before the CDR3 end, so the remaining end is supplied by the germline J gene. The V and J genes are TRBV20-1 and TRBJ2-7; maybe TRBD1 (5 bases). CDR1 DFQATT and CDR2 SNEGSKA come from the germline V gene (reference sequence). This CDR3 spans 13 amino acids. The germline V and J ends were trimmed by 5 bases and 3 bases, with 14 bases remaining between them. CDR3 sequence reads: CSAPNHQGYEQYF. CDR3 DNA (partial): TGCAGTGCTCCAAACCACCAGGGCTACGAG.

About this clone: The read ends 3 residues early relative to the CDR3; the germline J gene fills the gap. The chain is built from TRBV12-3 or TRBV12-4 and TRBJ1-5; D call uncertain. The V gene lost 6 bases and the J gene lost 4 bases, with 16 bases spanning the gap. CDR3 length equals 15 residues. The CDR3 reads CASSTNYKANQPQHF. The sequenced part of the CDR3 DNA is TGTGCCAGCAGCACGAACTACAAGGCGAATCAGCCC.

Regarding this clone: Read data end 3 residues before the CDR3 end; the end is taken from the germline J gene. The chain employs TRBV10-3 and TRBJ1-2; 7 bases line up with TRBD1. From germline, CDR1 is ENHRY and CDR2 SYGVKD. This CDR3 has 12 residues. This CDR3 reads CAISARQGMYTF. The sequenced CDR3 bases are TGTGCCATCAGTGCTAGACAGGGTATG.

Remarks on this clone: The read terminates 3 residues before the CDR3 end, so the remaining end is supplied by the germline J gene. This chain joins TRBV18 and TRBJ1-2; weak D call: TRBD1 (5 bases). The CDR3 has 14 residues. Looked up from germline, CDR1 is KGHSH and CDR2 is LQKENI. The CDR3 loop reads CASSPQGPSYDYTF. Incomplete CDR3 DNA: TGTGCCAGCTCACCACAGGGGCCTTCCTACGAC.

As for this clone: The read falls 3 residues short of the CDR3 end, and the missing part is taken from the germline J gene. The chain carries TRBV11-1 and TRBJ2-5; D call uncertain. Germline CDR1 and CDR2: SGHAT and FQDESV (reference sequence). This CDR3 is 13 amino acids long. With 1 base removed from V and 4 bases from J, the gap between germline ends came to 7 bases. CDR3 region: CASSLVRLETQYF. CDR3 DNA (partial): TGTGCCAGCAGCTTAGTCCGTCTAGAGACC.

Details on this clone: The read terminates 3 residues before the CDR3 end, so the remaining end is supplied by the germline J gene. The V call is TRBV5-1, the J call TRBJ1-1; 9 bases match TRBD1. V shed 0 bases and J 7 bases; nucleotides not matched to a gene: 16. Looked up from germline, CDR1 is SGHRS and CDR2 is YFSETQ. The CDR3 has 18 amino acids. Partial CDR3 DNA: TGCGCCAGCAGCTTGGACACCCCGGGACAGGGAAAGAAAGGTGAA. Its translation: CASSLDTPGQGKKGE. The entire CDR3 protein is CASSLDTPGQGKKGEAFF.

Comment on this clone: The CDR3 end is not reached by the read, which stops 3 residues before it; the germline J gene fills it in. The chain employs TRBV5-1 and TRBJ1-4; unclear D gene. V lost 6 bases to trimming and J lost 7 bases, with 16 bases between them. Germline V gives CDR1 SGHRS, CDR2 YFSETQ. There are 14 residues in the CDR3. The CDR3 is CASTFGGGPEKLFF. The sequenced CDR3 bases are TGCGCCAGCACCTTTGGAGGAGGGCCTGAAAAA.

Notes on this clone: The CDR3 goes on 3 residues after the read ends, and that part is filled in from the germline J gene. The chain combines TRBV5-3 with TRBJ1-6; weak D call: TRBD1 (6 bases). TRBV5-3 qualifies as an ORF whose function is uncertain. This CDR3 region has 16 residues. The germline V and J ends were trimmed by 4 bases and 5 bases, with 16 bases remaining between them. The DNA read from the CDR3 is TGTGCCAGAAGCCTGGGGGGGCGGCTGAATAATTCACCC. Translation: CARSLGGRLNNSP. The entire CDR3 protein is CARSLGGRLNNSPLHF.

Of note for this clone: Coverage ceases 3 residues before the CDR3 finishes, and the germline J gene fills in the end. This chain connects TRBV20-1 to TRBJ2-3; D perhaps matches TRBD2 (6 bases). Germline V lookup: CDR1 DFQATT, CDR2 SNEGSKA (reference sequence). This CDR3 region has 13 residues. CDR3 protein: CSARGGKQETQYF. CDR3 DNA, as far as it was read: TGCAGTGCTAGGGGGGGTAAACAAGAGACG.

A remark on this clone: The read is 3 residues too short to cover the CDR3 end, so that end is filled in from the germline J gene. The rearrangement joins TRBV5-1 to TRBJ2-3; TRBD2 agrees at 13 bases. V lost 2 bases, J lost 4 bases, and 13 bases stayed unmatched. Germline V gene data show CDR1 as SGHRS and CDR2 as YFSETQ. The CDR3 is made up of 19 amino acids. The CDR3 spells CASSFFYGTSGVVADTQYF. The sequenced part of the CDR3 DNA is TGCGCCAGCAGCTTTTTTTACGGGACTAGCGGGGTCGTCGCAGATACG. The variable domain in full, completed from reference TRBV5-1 and TRBJ2-3, reads KAGVTQTPRYLIKTRGQQVTLSCSPISGHRSVSWYQQTPGQGLQFLFEYFSETQRNKGNFPGRFSGRQFSNSRSEMNVSTLELGDSALYLCASSFFYGTSGVVADTQYFGPGTRLTVL.

A note on this clone: The read stops 3 residues short of the end of the CDR3; the missing end is completed from the germline J gene. This chain links TRBV7-3 with TRBJ1-1, with 8 bases lining up with TRBD1. This CDR3 has 14 amino acids. Germline values: CDR1 SGHTA, CDR2 FQGTGA. V lost 4 bases, J lost 4 bases, and 5 bases stayed unmatched. The CDR3 bases that were read are TGTGCCAGCAGCTCCCCAGACAGGGGCACTGAA. Translated, it gives CASSSPDRGTE. The entire CDR3 protein is CASSSPDRGTEAFF.

Details on this clone: The read halts 3 residues ahead of the CDR3 end, with the missing end drawn from the germline J gene. V and J are TRBV5-6 and TRBJ2-3, with D maybe TRBD1 (6 bases). V was trimmed by 3 bases and J by 2 bases, leaving 10 bases between them. Germline V lookup: CDR1 SGHDT, CDR2 YYEEEE. The CDR3 consists of 14 residues. Incomplete CDR3 DNA: TGTGCCAGCAGCTCCGGGACAATCACAGATACG. Translated: CASSSGTITDT. The entire CDR3 sequence reads CASSSGTITDTQYF.

For this clone: The read gets to within 3 residues of the CDR3 end, and the germline J gene fills in the rest. The J gene is TRBJ1-1, the V gene TRBV20-1; TRBD1 matches 7 bases. J lost 1 base, V lost 1 base, and 6 bases had no gene match. Germline V CDR1 and CDR2: DFQATT, SNEGSKA (reference sequence). The CDR3 sequence is 15 residues long. CDR3 DNA (partial): TGCAGTGCTAGAGGGTGGGACAGCCCGAACACTGAA. It yields the protein CSARGWDSPNTE. Given in full, the CDR3 is CSARGWDSPNTEAFF.

Points on this clone: Sequencing ends 3 residues short of the CDR3 end; the germline J gene provides the rest. The chain joins TRBV12-3 or TRBV12-4 to TRBJ1-5; 7 bases map to TRBD1. V lost 5 bases and J lost 7; bases outside the gene matches: 8. The CDR3 sequence is 14 residues long. CDR3 region: CASSPTGRDQPQHF. Incomplete CDR3 DNA: TGTGCCAGCAGTCCGACAGGGAGGGACCAGCCC.